A single sample is the source of the 6 T cell receptor beta chains below, sequenced in a study of T-cell reconstitution after alpha-beta-depleted transplantation in children. The library targeted TCRbeta and was prepared with unique molecular identifiers. TCRdb reprocessed the PCR reads with MiXCR, giving one entry per CDR3 protein. In the table there are about 980,000 distinct CDR3 sequences, roughly 29% of which are singletons. The sample here was PBMCs, mostly from graft donor cells, taken 360 days after TCRalphabeta/CD19-depleted stem cell transplant. The receptors here all came from a boy under two years old who had a stem cell transplant for SCID, so the T cells may come from the graft donor.

A few counts support this clonotype. V is TRBV5-1 and J is TRBJ1-2; D remains unclear. Germline V gives CDR1 SGHRS, CDR2 YFSETQ. V dropped 3 bases and J dropped 8 bases, with 23 bases sitting between them. This CDR3 has 16 residues. For the CDR3, the DNA is TGCGCCAGCAGCTCCCGGACCGGACGGACGCCAGGCGGCTACACCTTC. This sequence encodes CASSSRTGRTPGGYTF.

This clonotype was detected only a few times. This chain links TRBV12-3 or TRBV12-4 with TRBJ1-1; tentatively, D is TRBD1 (6 bases). This CDR3 is built from 14 residues. Trimming pared 6 bases from V and 1 base from J, leaving 12 bases between. CDR3: CASSQPTGNTEAFF. For the CDR3, the DNA is TGTGCCAGCAGCCAGCCGACAGGGAACACTGAAGCTTTCTTT.

V gene TRBV19 combines with J gene TRBJ2-3, with 8 bases aligning to TRBD2. The CDR3 totals 16 residues. Germline CDR1 reads LNHDA; CDR2 reads SQIVND (reference sequence). The J segment lost 3 bases and the V segment lost 5 bases, leaving 10 bases of the junction unmatched. The CDR3 protein is CASSQISGASTDTQYF. The CDR3 DNA reads as TGTGCCAGTAGTCAAATTAGCGGGGCCTCGACAGATACGCAGTATTTT.

This clonotype appeared a few times. The chain is built from TRBV7-6 and TRBJ1-6; D ambiguous. Deletions cut 5 bases from V and 10 bases from J, with 12 bases between. CDR3 length equals 13 residues. CDR1 and CDR2 (germline): SGHVS, FNYEAQ. CDR3 nucleotide sequence: TGTGCCAGCAGCAATGGCAGACGATCACCCCTCCACTTT. Translated: CASSNGRRSPLHF.

V usage is TRBV2 and J usage is TRBJ2-5, with a possible D match to TRBD2 (5 bases). Trimming took 6 bases from V and 7 from J, leaving 12 bases between them. The CDR3 contains 12 residues. Germline-derived CDR1 and CDR2 are SNHLY and FYNNEI. The CDR3 DNA reads as TGTGCCAGCAGGGCCGTCCGGGGGACCCAGTACTTC. Its translation: CASRAVRGTQYF.

This chain connects TRBV7-2 to TRBJ1-1; D not resolved. The germline CDR1 and CDR2 sequences are SGHTA and FQGNSA. This CDR3 comprises 15 residues. Trimming took off 1 base at V and 4 bases at J, with 13 bases between the two ends. CDR3 sequence reads: CASSLEGSGITEAFF. The CDR3, as DNA: TGTGCCAGCAGCTTAGAAGGCAGCGGTATCACTGAAGCTTTCTTT.